This T cell receptor (beta chain) is from a study of T cells in Graves' hyperthyroidism and ophthalmopathy. The CDR3 runs to 13 residues. The ends were cut back, 7 bases at V and 8 bases at J, with 17 bases in the middle. Germline V gene sequence: CDR1 SGHAT, CDR2 FQNNGV. PBMCs came from 7.5 to 10 ml fresh peripheral blood. Ten or more counts support this clonotype. TCR beta CDR3 regions were amplified from RNA. With the HTBI primer set, the TCR CDR3 went through a first round of RT-PCR. Each CDR3 protein gets one entry after TCRdb re-called the multiplex PCR reads with MiXCR. The table includes around 300,000 distinct CDR3 sequences, around 15% detected once.

The chain couples TRBV11-2 to TRBJ1-2; no clear D. Sequencing was done on a sample of blood. This TCR was recovered from a woman aged 40 to 50 with Graves' hyperthyroidism. The CDR3 protein is CASNTQWGSGYTF. Here the CDR3 DNA reads TGTGCCAGCAACACACAGTGGGGAAGCGGCTACACCTTC.